Detailed here is one T cell receptor (beta chain). This entry comes from a study of shared clonotypes between healthy human individuals. The naive CD8 fraction comprised CD45RO-negative cells positively selected for CCR7 and excluded terminally differentiated effector memory CD45RA+ cells. Here immunoSEQ multiplex PCR was the method, and the copy in TCRdb shows in-frame clones only, minus some. The top ten hold 1% to 1.5% of the sample, which has about 1,800,000 clones, about 95% seen once. This TCR came from a young man in good health. Specimen: naive CD8+ T cells sorted from blood.

The CDR3 protein is CASSQEVGRFTYEQYF. The CDR3 DNA reads TGCGCCAGCAGCCAAGAGGTCGGCCGGTTCACCTACGAGCAGTACTTC. The chain carries TRBV4-1 and TRBJ2-7; the D is unclear. Germline V gene lookup returns CDR1 MGHRA and CDR2 YSYEKL. The V gene lost 0 bases and the J gene lost 2 bases, with 14 bases spanning the gap. The length of the CDR3 is 16 residues.